These 8 T cell receptor beta chains share one sample of origin, sequenced in a study of Ad26.COV2.S vaccination and SARS-CoV-2 variants. TCRdb's copy holds only in-frame clones and misses some; the assay was immunoSEQ multiplex PCR. The repertoire holds 250,000 or so clones, roughly 89% seen once, with about 2.7% in the top ten. The sample's treatment: over 15 received Ad26.COV2.S at low or high dose, single or two shots; a few received placebo; per-sample allocation not given. Day 63 after the first vaccine or placebo injection was the time point for sampling. The source material was peripheral blood, sampled in a trial of Ad26.COV2.S vaccine versus placebo. The receptors derive from a person between 18 and 65 years old who received the Ad26.COV2.S COVID-19 vaccine or a placebo.

This clone was recorded only once. The rearrangement joins TRBV19 to TRBJ2-7, with 9 bases aligning to TRBD2. Germline V gives CDR1 LNHDA, CDR2 SQIVND (reference sequence). V shed 9 bases, J shed 2 bases, and the junction held 11 bases outside the gene matches. This CDR3 spans 15 amino acids. The CDR3 is CARNNSGGQTYEQYF. The CDR3, as DNA: TGTGCCAGGAACAATAGCGGGGGCCAGACCTACGAGCAGTACTTC.

This chain uses TRBV5-1 with TRBJ2-7; D uncertain. Trimming removed 1 base at V and 5 bases at J, with 13 bases between. The CDR3 runs to 14 residues. From germline, CDR1 is SGHRS and CDR2 YFSETQ. CDR3 sequence (DNA): TGCGCCAGCAGCTTGCGGCCTACCGGCGACGAGCAGTACTTC. It translates to CASSLRPTGDEQYF.

The chain has TRBV4-1 and TRBJ2-3; the match to TRBD1 covers 8 bases. The trim removed 8 bases at V and 2 bases at J, leaving 6 bases unmatched. This CDR3 is built from 14 residues. Germline CDR1 is MGHRA and CDR2 is YSYEKL. The CDR3 coding sequence is TGCGCCAGCCTGGGACAGGCGTTCACAGATACGCAGTATTTT. Protein sequence: CASLGQAFTDTQYF.

The chain employs TRBV30 and TRBJ1-5; 7 nucleotides align to TRBD1. The CDR3 totals 13 residues. Germline assignment: CDR1 GTSNPN and CDR2 SVGIG (reference sequence). V was pared by 2 bases and J by 9 bases, with 7 bases of the junction left unmatched. CDR3 amino acids: CAWSYRGGGPQHF. In DNA form, the CDR3 reads TGTGCCTGGAGTTACAGGGGCGGGGGGCCCCAGCATTTT.

V and J are TRBV19 and TRBJ2-5; 12 bases are a match to TRBD2. V was clipped by 5 bases and J by 1 base; unmatched bases: 5. The CDR3 is 16 residues long. In germline, CDR1 is LNHDA, CDR2 SQIVND (reference sequence). CDR3 sequence reads: CASSQRTSGAQETQYF. CDR3 DNA sequence: TGTGCCAGTAGTCAACGGACTAGCGGGGCCCAAGAGACCCAGTACTTC.

The chain combines TRBV7-2 with TRBJ2-3, with 16 bases matching TRBD2. The trim removed 3 bases at V and 4 bases at J, leaving 1 base unmatched. The CDR3 runs 16 residues. Germline V gene lookup returns CDR1 SGHTA and CDR2 FQGNSA. The CDR3 spells CASSFGTSGGADTQYF. The CDR3 region has the DNA TGTGCCAGCAGCTTTGGGACTAGCGGGGGGGCAGATACGCAGTATTTT.

This clone was seen only a few times. The V call is TRBV20-1, the J call TRBJ1-5, with no clear D. Germline V gene lookup returns CDR1 DFQATT and CDR2 SNEGSKA (reference sequence). V lost 3 bases, J lost 5 bases, and 5 bases lay in between. The CDR3 runs 11 residues. Here the CDR3 DNA reads TGCAGTGCTAGGCGCGATCAGCCCCAGCATTTT. It translates to CSARRDQPQHF.

The count of this clone is one. The genes are TRBV24-1 and TRBJ2-3; D gene uncertain. The CDR3 is 15 residues long. Germline V lookup: CDR1 KGHDR, CDR2 SFDVKD. V lost 0 bases, J lost 7 bases, and 13 bases lay in between. CDR3 DNA: TGTGCCACCAGTGATTTGAACCGGGCTGGCAATACGCAGTATTTT. It specifies CATSDLNRAGNTQYF.